This T cell receptor (beta chain) was sequenced for a study of blood T cell repertoires in COVID-19. Study background: The United States, Italy and Spain supplied acute and convalescent COVID-19 samples. In each case, the material was cDNA or gDNA derived from T cells, B-cell-depleted T cells, or PBMCs.

Original processing notes: Estimation of nucleated cell counts was performed using reference gene primer amplification. The repertoire was sequenced with immunoSEQ multiplex PCR; TCRdb's copy has only in-frame clones and lacks some. V and J calls and clone size are given by that table; D and trimming were obtained from the DNA. The sample holds 98,000 or so clones, over 75% seen once. CDR1 is SGHNT and CDR2 is YYREEE in the germline V gene (reference sequence). This CDR3 has 14 residues. Between the trimmed V and J ends, which lost 4 bases and 5 bases, there was a span of 16 bases. The TCR originated in a human donor in a cohort sampled during active COVID-19. The chain has TRBV5-4 and TRBJ2-7; weak D call: TRBD1 (6 bases). Sequenced: peripheral blood. The CDR3, as DNA: TGTGCCAGCAGCCCCAGGGGTAGTAGCCACGAGCAGTACTTC. This sequence encodes CASSPRGSSHEQYF.